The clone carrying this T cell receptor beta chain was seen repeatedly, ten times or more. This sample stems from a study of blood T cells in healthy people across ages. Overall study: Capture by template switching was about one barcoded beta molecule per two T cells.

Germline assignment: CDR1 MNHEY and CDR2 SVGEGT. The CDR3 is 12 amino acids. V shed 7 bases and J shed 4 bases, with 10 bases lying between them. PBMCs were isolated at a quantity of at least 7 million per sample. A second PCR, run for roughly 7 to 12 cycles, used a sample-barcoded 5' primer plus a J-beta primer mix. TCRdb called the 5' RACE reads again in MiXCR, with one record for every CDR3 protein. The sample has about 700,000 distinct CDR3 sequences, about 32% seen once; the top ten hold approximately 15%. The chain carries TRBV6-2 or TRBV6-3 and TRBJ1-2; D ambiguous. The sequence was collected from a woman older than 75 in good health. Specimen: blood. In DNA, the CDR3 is TGTGCCAGCAACGACCCACCCTATGGCTACACCTTC. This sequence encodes CASNDPPYGYTF.